The clone carrying this T cell receptor (beta chain) showed up just once. Its antigen is as yet unknown. This record belongs to a study of blood T cells in healthy people across ages. Study-level points and caveats: In long-lived donors, naive CD4+ cell counts and diversity exceeded those of aged donors.

V was clipped by 2 bases and J by 0 bases, with 10 bases between them. This CDR3 spans 15 amino acids. Looked up from germline, CDR1 is MNHEY and CDR2 is SVGAGI. Alongside a J-beta primer mix, a sample-barcoded 5' primer served in a second PCR lasting about 7 to 11 cycles. TCRdb recomputed calls from the 5' RACE reads with MiXCR, one row per CDR3 protein. The data contain around 600,000 distinct CDR3 sequences, 47% of them singletons. The chain couples TRBV6-5 to TRBJ1-2; tentatively, D is TRBD1 (5 bases). The receptor was derived from a man older than 75 in good health. The sequencing input was blood. The CDR3 DNA reads as TGTGCCAGCAGTTACGCCGGGGGAGCTAACTATGGCTACACCTTC. Translation gives CASSYAGGANYGYTF.